These 18 T cell receptor beta chains were sequenced from one sample in a study of regulatory T cells in long-lasting Graves disease. The time point was: persistent/refractory GD, antithyroid drugs over 5 years with positive TRAb. With RNA extracted from PBMCs as input, the TCR library was made. Arm-PCR of CDR3 regions with iRepertoire HTBI primers generated TCR beta libraries. One entry per CDR3 protein results from TCRdb running MiXCR on the multiplex PCR reads. This sample has a few hundred thousand distinct CDR3 sequences, with under 25% found just once. Sample: peripheral blood mononuclear cells (PBMCs), taken when the disease was refractory, from a patient treated with antithyroid drugs. These receptors all come from a female donor with Graves disease.

Comments on this clonotype: The conserved phenylalanine or tryptophan is not found at the CDR3 terminus, so this likely reflects a read error. The chain carries TRBV19 and TRBJ1-5; TRBD1 aligns across 8 bases. Germline assignment: CDR1 LNHDA and CDR2 SQIVND (reference sequence). The CDR3 covers 12 residues. J was trimmed by 7 bases and V by 10 bases; bases with no gene match: 6. CDR3 in DNA: TGTGCCACTCAGGGGGCCGGACAGCCCCAGCATTCT. Translation: CATQGAGQPQHS.

This clonotype was seen only a few times. CDR3 DNA: TGTGCCAGTAGCACGGGAATTGGACAGCCCCAGCATTTT. It codes for CASSTGIGQPQHF. V and J are TRBV19 and TRBJ1-5; D is ambiguous. The CDR3 runs to 13 residues. V was shortened by 6 bases and J by 7 bases, with 13 bases between the two germline ends. Germline CDR1 reads LNHDA; CDR2 reads SQIVND (reference sequence).

This clonotype was seen more than once but under ten times. The V call is TRBV5-4, the J call TRBJ2-7; 8 nucleotides agree with TRBD2. The CDR3 has 15 amino acids. Germline V gives CDR1 SGHNT, CDR2 YYREEE (reference sequence). V lost 4 bases to trimming and J lost 3 bases; unmatched junction nucleotides: 9. CDR3 sequence reads: CASSQKSGSGYEQYF. CDR3 DNA: TGTGCCAGCAGCCAAAAAAGCGGGAGTGGCTACGAGCAGTACTTC.

This clonotype was found many times. The V call is TRBV12-5, the J call TRBJ1-1; tentatively, D is TRBD1 (6 bases). V was shortened by 6 bases and J by 2 bases, with 13 bases between the two germline ends. Germline V gene sequence: CDR1 LGHNT, CDR2 FRNRAP. This CDR3 region has 14 residues. CDR3 nucleotides: TGTGCTAGTGGCCAAGACAGGAATAACACTGAAGCTTTCTTT. Amino acids: CASGQDRNNTEAFF.

This clonotype was recorded at least ten times. The chain carries TRBV3-1 and TRBJ1-1; D unclear. This CDR3 is 13 amino acids long. Germline lookup yields CDR1 LGHDT and CDR2 YNNKEL (reference sequence). Trimming cost V 1 base and J 11 bases, with 14 bases left between them. This CDR3 reads CASSQGGGESAFF. The CDR3 DNA sequence: TGTGCCAGCAGCCAAGGTGGCGGGGAAAGCGCTTTCTTT.

This clonotype was recorded at least ten times. The CDR3 region is CASSPYQGGPTQYF. As DNA, the CDR3 is TGTGCCAGCAGCCCCTATCAGGGCGGGCCGACCCAGTACTTC. This chain joins TRBV7-2 and TRBJ2-5; D possibly matches TRBD1 or TRBD2 (5 bases each). The germline gives CDR1 SGHTA, CDR2 FQGNSA. The CDR3 is 14 amino acids. V dropped 5 bases and J dropped 7 bases, with 17 bases sitting between them.

About this clonotype: A much larger clone differs from this one at a single base, so this may be a read error. The genes are TRBV3-2 and TRBJ2-7; TRBD2, as called in the table, went unchecked against the DNA. TRBV3-2 represents a pseudogene. The CDR3 is 14 residues long. The CDR3 region is CASSQEGRDYELYF. The DNA for the CDR3 is TGTGCCAGCAGCCAAGAGGGGAGGGACTACGAGCTGTACTTC.

The rearrangement links TRBV6-5 to TRBJ2-7; D remains unclear. CDR3 length equals 12 residues. Germline loops: CDR1 MNHEY, CDR2 SVGAGI. The V end lost 3 bases, the J end lost 6 bases, and 9 bases lay between the germline ends. The CDR3 region has the DNA TGTGCCAGCAGTTATCTTGTCGGCGAGCAGTACTTC. Protein product: CASSYLVGEQYF.

This clonotype showed up just a few times. The DNA of the CDR3 is TGTGCCAGCAGGCTCTTACAGGGATCGTACGAGCAGTACTTC. Translated: CASRLLQGSYEQYF. This chain joins TRBV28 and TRBJ2-7, with D possibly being TRBD1 (6 bases). The CDR3 has 14 amino acids. Germline CDR1 and CDR2: MDHEN and SYDVKM. The V end was cut by 6 bases, the J end by 4 bases, with 16 bases between. The variable domain in full, completed from reference TRBV28 and TRBJ2-7, reads DVKVTQSSRYLVKRTGEKVFLECVQDMDHENMFWYRQDPGLGLRLIYFSYDVKMKEKGDIPEGYSVSREKKERFSLILESASTNQTSMYLCASRLLQGSYEQYFGPGTRLTVT.

The V gene is TRBV7-2, the J gene TRBJ2-3; 10 bases fit TRBD2. There are 17 residues in the CDR3. Germline trimming cut 5 bases from V and 4 bases from J; bases unmatched to any gene: 12. CDR1 and CDR2 from the germline V gene are SGHTA and FQGNSA. The CDR3 region has the DNA TGTGCCAGCAGCGCATGGGCTAGCGGGAGAGTTTCAGATACGCAGTATTTT. Its translation is CASSAWASGRVSDTQYF.

The sample holds a few counts of this clonotype. The rearrangement links TRBV20-1 to TRBJ2-2, with TRBD2 matching over 9 bases. This CDR3 region has 14 residues. Germline V gene sequence: CDR1 DFQATT, CDR2 SNEGSKA (reference sequence). The junction had 2 bases not matched to a gene; V was cut back by 4 bases and J by 2 bases. CDR3 sequence reads: CSATGLANTGELFF. DNA of the CDR3: TGCAGTGCTACGGGACTAGCAAACACCGGGGAGCTGTTTTTT.

This chain connects TRBV7-9 to TRBJ2-1; TRBD2 matches 8 bases. V dropped 4 bases and J dropped 8; count of bases not matched to a gene: 13. Per the germline V gene, CDR1 is SEHNR and CDR2 is FQNEAQ (reference sequence). The CDR3 loop spans 16 amino acids. As DNA, the CDR3 is TGTGCCAGCAGCTCAAGTAGCGGGACCGGCTGGGATGAGCAGTTCTTC. Translation: CASSSSSGTGWDEQFF.

The chain links TRBV11-2 to TRBJ1-5; D is uncertain. The CDR3 runs to 15 residues. Germline assignment: CDR1 SGHAT and CDR2 FQNNGV. V was pared by 5 bases and J by 0 bases, with 11 bases between. CDR3 amino acids: CASSQDGYSNQPQHF. In nucleotides, the CDR3 is TGTGCCAGCAGCCAAGACGGGTATAGCAATCAGCCCCAGCATTTT.

This rearrangement joins TRBV19 to TRBJ1-1; no definite D call. In germline, CDR1 is LNHDA, CDR2 SQIVND (reference sequence). Trimming stripped 3 bases from V and 1 base from J, with 3 bases between. The CDR3 sequence is 12 residues long. The CDR3: CASSIGNTEAFF. CDR3 bases: TGTGCCAGTAGTATCGGGAACACTGAAGCTTTCTTT.

About this clonotype itself: A much larger clonotype is one base distant, so this may be a read error. The chain joins TRBV29-1 to TRBJ1-1; a weak D match, TRBD1 (5 bases). The CDR3 is made up of 16 amino acids. In germline, CDR1 is SQVTM, CDR2 ANQGSEA. V lost 6 bases, J lost 10 bases, and 30 bases lay in between. DNA of the CDR3: TGCAGCGTCGAGAGGCCGGGGACGGGTCTCCTGTTGGGAGCTTTCTTT. It translates to CSVERPGTGLLLGAFF.

The genes are TRBV6-2 or TRBV6-3 and TRBJ2-6, with 7 bases lining up with TRBD2. CDR3 length: 17 amino acids. The germline V gene encodes CDR1 MNHEY and CDR2 SVGEGT. V gave up 7 bases and J gave up 5 bases; unmatched junction bases: 14. In DNA form, the CDR3 reads TGTGCCAGCACATCAAGACGGGGAGGGATTAGGGCCAACGTCCTGACTTTC. It codes for CASTSRRGGIRANVLTF.

A word on this clonotype: A much larger clonotype is one base distant, so this may be a read error. Likely a read error: the CDR3 ends without its conserved phenylalanine or tryptophan. Here the CDR3 reads CASRAGLISHNYGYTL. The CDR3 nucleotides read TGTGCCAGCCGTGCAGGGCTAATATCCCATAACTATGGCTACACCCTC. The chain combines TRBV28 with TRBJ1-2; a weak D match, TRBD1 (5 bases). The CDR3 has 16 amino acids. The ends were cut back, 8 bases at V and 1 base at J, with 20 bases in the middle. CDR1 MDHEN and CDR2 SYDVKM come from the germline V gene.

The rearrangement links TRBV20-1 to TRBJ2-3; 8 bases line up with TRBD2. J lost 4 bases, V lost 3 bases, and 6 bases had no gene match. In germline, CDR1 is DFQATT, CDR2 SNEGSKA (reference sequence). CDR3 size: 14 residues. DNA for the CDR3: TGCAGTGCTAGGGTAGCGGGATCCTCAGATACGCAGTATTTT. It encodes CSARVAGSSDTQYF.